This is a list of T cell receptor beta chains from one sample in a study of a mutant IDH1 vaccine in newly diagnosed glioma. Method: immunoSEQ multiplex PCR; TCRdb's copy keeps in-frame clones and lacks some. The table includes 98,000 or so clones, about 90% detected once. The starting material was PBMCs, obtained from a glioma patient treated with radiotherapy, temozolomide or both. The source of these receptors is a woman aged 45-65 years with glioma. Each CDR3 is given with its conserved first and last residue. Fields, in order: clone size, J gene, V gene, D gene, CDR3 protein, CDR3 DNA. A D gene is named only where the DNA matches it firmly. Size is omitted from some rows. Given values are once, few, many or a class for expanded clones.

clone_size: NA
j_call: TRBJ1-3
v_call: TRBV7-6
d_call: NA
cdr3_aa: CASRPGSSGNTIYF
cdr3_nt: TGTGCCAGCAGGCCAGGGAGCTCTGGAAACACCATATATTTT

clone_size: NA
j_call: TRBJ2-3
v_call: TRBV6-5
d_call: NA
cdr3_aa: CASSSHRDSGDTQYF
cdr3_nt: TGTGCCAGCAGCTCTCACCGGGACTCGGGAGATACGCAGTATTTT

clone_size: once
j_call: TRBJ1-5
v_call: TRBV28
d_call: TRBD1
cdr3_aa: CASRGGTGRQPQHF
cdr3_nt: TGTGCCAGCAGGGGGGGGACAGGGAGACAGCCCCAGCATTTT

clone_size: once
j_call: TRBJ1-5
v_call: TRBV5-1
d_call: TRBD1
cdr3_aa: CASSFGTGVQPQHF
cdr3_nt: TGCGCCAGCAGCTTCGGGACAGGGGTTCAGCCCCAGCATTTT

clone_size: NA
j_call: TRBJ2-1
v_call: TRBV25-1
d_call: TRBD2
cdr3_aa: CASSAVAGTVYNEQFF
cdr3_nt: TGTGCCAGCAGCGCCGTAGCGGGAACGGTCTACAATGAGCAGTTCTTC

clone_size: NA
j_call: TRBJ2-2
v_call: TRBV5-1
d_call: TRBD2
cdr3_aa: CASSRELAGRTGELFF
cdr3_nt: TGCGCCAGCAGCCGAGAGCTAGCGGGACGAACCGGGGAGCTGTTTTTT

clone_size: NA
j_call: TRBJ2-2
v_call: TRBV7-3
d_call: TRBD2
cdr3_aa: CASSRGLAGTGELFF
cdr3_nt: TGTGCCAGCAGTCGGGGACTAGCGGGAACCGGGGAGCTGTTTTTT

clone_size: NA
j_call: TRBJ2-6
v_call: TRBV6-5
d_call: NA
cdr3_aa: CASSPATNGANVLTF
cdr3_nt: TGTGCCAGCAGTCCAGCCACCAACGGGGCCAACGTCCTGACTTTC

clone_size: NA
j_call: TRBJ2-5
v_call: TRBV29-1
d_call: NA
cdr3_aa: CSVNIQETQYF
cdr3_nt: TGCAGCGTAAACATCCAAGAGACCCAGTACTTC

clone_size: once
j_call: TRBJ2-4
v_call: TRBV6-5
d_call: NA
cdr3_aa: CASSYNYGDIQYF
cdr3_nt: TGTGCCAGCAGTTACAACTACGGAGACATTCAGTACTTC

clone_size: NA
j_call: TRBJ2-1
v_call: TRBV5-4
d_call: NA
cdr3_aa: CASSLTGLNEQFF
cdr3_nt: TGTGCCAGCAGCTTGACAGGGCTTAATGAGCAGTTCTTC

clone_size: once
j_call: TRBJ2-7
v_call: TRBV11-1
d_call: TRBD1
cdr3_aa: CASSSPGQREQYF
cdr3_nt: TGTGCCAGCAGCTCACCGGGACAGCGAGAGCAGTACTTC

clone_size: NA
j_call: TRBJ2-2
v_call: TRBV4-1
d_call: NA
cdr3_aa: CASSLLGGNTGELFF
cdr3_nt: TGCGCCAGCAGCCTCCTGGGAGGGAACACCGGGGAGCTGTTTTTT

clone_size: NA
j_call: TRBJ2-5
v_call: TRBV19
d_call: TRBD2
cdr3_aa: CASSQDTSGRETQYF
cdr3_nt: TGTGCCAGTTCCCAAGATACTAGCGGGAGAGAGACCCAGTACTTC

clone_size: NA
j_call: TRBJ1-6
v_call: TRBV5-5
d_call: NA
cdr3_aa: CASSLVGSVKTPGSPLHF
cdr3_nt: TGTGCCAGCAGCTTGGTAGGTTCAGTCAAGACTCCGGGGTCACCCCTCCACTTT

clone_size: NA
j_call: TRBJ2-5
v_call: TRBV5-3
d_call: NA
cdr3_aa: CARSFGGGEETQYF
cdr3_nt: TGTGCCAGAAGCTTCGGAGGGGGGGAGGAGACCCAGTACTTC

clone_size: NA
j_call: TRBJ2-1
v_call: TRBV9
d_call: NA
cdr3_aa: CASSVAPGGWGYNEQFF
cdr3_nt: TGTGCCAGCAGCGTAGCCCCTGGGGGCTGGGGCTACAATGAGCAGTTCTTC

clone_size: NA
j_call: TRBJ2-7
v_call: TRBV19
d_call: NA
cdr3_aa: CASSISGAEQYF
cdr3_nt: TGTGCCAGTAGTATTTCTGGGGCGGAGCAGTACTTC

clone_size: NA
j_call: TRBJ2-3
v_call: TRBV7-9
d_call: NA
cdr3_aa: CASSPGARTDTQYF
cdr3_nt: TGTGCCAGCAGCCCCGGTGCGAGGACAGATACGCAGTATTTT

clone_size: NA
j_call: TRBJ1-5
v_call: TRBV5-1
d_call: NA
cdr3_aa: CASSLGSNQPQHF
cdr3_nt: TGCGCCAGCAGCTTGGGTAGCAATCAGCCCCAGCATTTT

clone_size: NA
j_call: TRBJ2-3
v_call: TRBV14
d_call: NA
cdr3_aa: CASSPLAFTDTQYF
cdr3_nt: TGTGCCAGCAGCCCCCTGGCTTTCACAGATACGCAGTATTTT

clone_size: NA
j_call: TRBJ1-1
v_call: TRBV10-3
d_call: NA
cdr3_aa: CASSYREGRKTEAFF
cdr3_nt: TGTGCCAGCAGTTACCGGGAGGGGAGAAAGACTGAAGCTTTCTTT

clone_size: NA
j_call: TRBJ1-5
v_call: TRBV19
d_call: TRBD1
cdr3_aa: CASSISGQGGQPQHF
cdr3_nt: TGTGCCAGTAGTATAAGCGGACAGGGTGGACAGCCCCAGCATTTT

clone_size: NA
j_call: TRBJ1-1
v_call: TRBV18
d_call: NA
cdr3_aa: CASSPVPGLNTEAFF
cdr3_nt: TGTGCCAGCTCACCGGTGCCAGGGCTGAACACTGAAGCTTTCTTT

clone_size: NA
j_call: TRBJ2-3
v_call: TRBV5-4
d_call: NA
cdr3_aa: CASSYDPLDTQYF
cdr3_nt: TGTGCCAGCAGTTACGACCCGTTAGATACGCAGTATTTT

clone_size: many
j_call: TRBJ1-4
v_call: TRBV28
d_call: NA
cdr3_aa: CASSPPRQGSEKLFF
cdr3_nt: TGTGCCAGCAGTCCTCCCCGCCAGGGAAGCGAAAAACTGTTTTTT

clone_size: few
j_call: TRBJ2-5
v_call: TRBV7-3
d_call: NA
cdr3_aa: CASSFGAQETQYF
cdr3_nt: TGTGCCAGCAGCTTTGGGGCTCAAGAGACCCAGTACTTC

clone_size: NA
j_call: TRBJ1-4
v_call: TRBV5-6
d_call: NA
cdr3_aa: CASSFRQGGDEKLFF
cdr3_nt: TGTGCCAGCAGCTTCAGGCAGGGTGGGGATGAAAAACTGTTTTTT

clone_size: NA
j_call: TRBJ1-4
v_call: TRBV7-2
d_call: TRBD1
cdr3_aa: CASSLVGNGQGNEKLFF
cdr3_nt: TGTGCCAGCAGCTTAGTTGGTAACGGACAGGGGAATGAAAAACTGTTTTTT

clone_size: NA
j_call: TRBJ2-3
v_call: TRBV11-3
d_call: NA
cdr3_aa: CASSLGVGVRPLDTQYF
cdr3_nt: TGTGCCAGCAGCTTAGGGGTGGGGGTTCGGCCCTTAGATACGCAGTATTTT

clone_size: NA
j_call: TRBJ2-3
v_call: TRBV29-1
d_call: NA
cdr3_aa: CSVEGVVTDTQYF
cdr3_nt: TGCAGCGTTGAGGGGGTGGTCACAGATACGCAGTATTTT

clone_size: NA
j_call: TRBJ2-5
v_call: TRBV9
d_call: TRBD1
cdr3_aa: CASSRATGTEETQYF
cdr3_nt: TGTGCCAGCAGCCGGGCTACCGGGACAGAAGAGACCCAGTACTTC

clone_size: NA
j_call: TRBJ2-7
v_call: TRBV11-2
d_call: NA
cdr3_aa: CASSPSGPAHYNSYEQYF
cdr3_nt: TGTGCCAGCAGCCCATCAGGACCCGCCCACTATAACTCCTACGAGCAGTACTTC

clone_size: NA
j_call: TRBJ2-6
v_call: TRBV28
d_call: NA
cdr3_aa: CASTNSGANVLTF
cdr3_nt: TGTGCCAGCACCAACTCTGGGGCCAACGTCCTGACTTTC

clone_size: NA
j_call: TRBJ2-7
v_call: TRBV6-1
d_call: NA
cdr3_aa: CASSEGGAEVGYEQYF
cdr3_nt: TGTGCCAGCAGTGAAGGGGGAGCGGAGGTGGGCTACGAGCAGTACTTC

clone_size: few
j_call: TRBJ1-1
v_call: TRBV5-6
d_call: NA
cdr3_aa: CASSFGGVTEAFF
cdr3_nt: TGTGCCAGCAGCTTCGGCGGGGTTACTGAAGCTTTCTTT

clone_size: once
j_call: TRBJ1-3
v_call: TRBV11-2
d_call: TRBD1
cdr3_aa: CASSISTGVGNTIYF
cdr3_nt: TGTGCCAGCAGCATCAGTACAGGGGTTGGAAACACCATATATTTT

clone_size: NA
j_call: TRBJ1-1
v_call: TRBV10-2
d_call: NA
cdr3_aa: CASSEFSLNTEAFF
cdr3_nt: TGCGCCAGCAGTGAGTTTAGCCTGAACACTGAAGCTTTCTTT

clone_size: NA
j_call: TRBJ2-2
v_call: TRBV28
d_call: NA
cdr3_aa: CASRRGRPYTGELFF
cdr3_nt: TGTGCCAGCCGGAGGGGCAGGCCTTACACCGGGGAGCTGTTTTTT

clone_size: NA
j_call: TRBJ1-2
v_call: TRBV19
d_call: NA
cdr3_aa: CASSLDVNYGYTF
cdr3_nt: TGTGCCAGTAGTCTCGACGTTAACTATGGCTACACCTTC

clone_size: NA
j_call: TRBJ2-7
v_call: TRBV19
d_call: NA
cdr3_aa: CASSIAGTSSYEQYF
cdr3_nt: TGTGCCAGTAGTATCGCGGGAACGAGCTCCTACGAGCAGTACTTC

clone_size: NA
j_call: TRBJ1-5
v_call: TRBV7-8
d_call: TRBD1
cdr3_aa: CASSSPGQGLGNQPQHF
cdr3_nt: TGTGCCAGCAGCTCGCCGGGACAGGGTTTAGGCAATCAGCCCCAGCATTTT

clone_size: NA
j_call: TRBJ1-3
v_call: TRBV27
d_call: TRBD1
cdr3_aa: CASSPSTGEAGNTIYF
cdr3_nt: TGTGCCAGCAGTCCCTCGACAGGGGAGGCTGGAAACACCATATATTTT

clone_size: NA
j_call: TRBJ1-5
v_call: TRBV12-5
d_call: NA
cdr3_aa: CASGPGQPQHF
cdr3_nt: TGTGCTAGTGGTCCCGGGCAGCCCCAGCATTTT

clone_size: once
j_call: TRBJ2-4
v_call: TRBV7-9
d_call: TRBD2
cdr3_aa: CASSYSSGTKNIQYF
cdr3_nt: TGTGCCAGCAGCTACTCTAGCGGAACCAAAAACATTCAGTACTTC

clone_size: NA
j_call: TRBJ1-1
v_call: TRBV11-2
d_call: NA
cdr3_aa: CASSLGRMGANTEAFF
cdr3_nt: TGTGCCAGCAGCTTAGGAAGAATGGGGGCGAACACTGAAGCTTTCTTT